Listed below are T cell receptor beta chains from one sample, sequenced in a study of Ad26.COV2.S vaccination and SARS-CoV-2 variants. Generated by immunoSEQ multiplex PCR, the TCRdb table keeps only in-frame clones and is missing some. Of 300,000 to 400,000 clones detected, around 92% appear once; the ten largest clones hold roughly 3.9%. Sample: peripheral blood, taken after recovery from COVID-19. Source of these receptors: a human donor who had recovered from COVID-19. CDR3s include the opening cysteine and the closing phenylalanine or tryptophan. A D gene is named only where the DNA matches it firmly. The size field is filled for only some rows; it gives once, few, many or a size class.

D gene: NA
J gene: TRBJ1-1
V gene: TRBV20-1
clone size: NA
CDR3 DNA: TGCAGTGCTCAGGGAAACACTGAAGCTTTCTTT
CDR3 protein: CSAQGNTEAFF

D gene: NA
J gene: TRBJ1-2
V gene: TRBV12-3/TRBV12-4
clone size: NA
CDR3 DNA: TGTGCCAGCACGTATGCCGACTATGGCTACACCTTC
CDR3 protein: CASTYADYGYTF

D gene: NA
J gene: TRBJ1-6
V gene: TRBV4-1
clone size: NA
CDR3 DNA: TGCGCCAGCAGCCAAGGAGGAGAGTCGAATTCACCCCTCCACTTT
CDR3 protein: CASSQGGESNSPLHF

D gene: NA
J gene: TRBJ2-3
V gene: TRBV6-4
clone size: NA
CDR3 DNA: TGTGCCAGCAGTGACTCGGTACAGCCCACAGATACGCAGTATTTT
CDR3 protein: CASSDSVQPTDTQYF

D gene: NA
J gene: TRBJ2-7
V gene: TRBV2
clone size: NA
CDR3 DNA: TGTGCCAGCAGGGGGGAGTCCTACGAGCAGTACTTC
CDR3 protein: CASRGESYEQYF

D gene: NA
J gene: TRBJ1-1
V gene: TRBV6-4
clone size: NA
CDR3 DNA: TGTGCCAGCAGTACGCAACAGGGTGGTGAAGCTTTCTTT
CDR3 protein: CASSTQQGGEAFF

D gene: NA
J gene: TRBJ1-1
V gene: TRBV7-6
clone size: NA
CDR3 DNA: TGTGCCAGCAGCTTTGGGGGCATGACTGAAGCTTTCTTT
CDR3 protein: CASSFGGMTEAFF

D gene: NA
J gene: TRBJ2-7
V gene: TRBV27
clone size: NA
CDR3 DNA: TGTGCCAGCAGTTTAATGGCAGTTGCGACATCCGAGCAGTACTTC
CDR3 protein: CASSLMAVATSEQYF

D gene: NA
J gene: TRBJ1-2
V gene: TRBV6-5
clone size: NA
CDR3 DNA: TGTGCCAGCAGAGGACGACAGGATGGCTACACCTTC
CDR3 protein: CASRGRQDGYTF

D gene: NA
J gene: TRBJ2-7
V gene: TRBV4-3
clone size: few
CDR3 DNA: TGCGCCAGCAGCCAAGGTCTCGGGGGATCCTACGAGCAGTACTTC
CDR3 protein: CASSQGLGGSYEQYF

D gene: NA
J gene: TRBJ2-7
V gene: TRBV13
clone size: NA
CDR3 DNA: TGTGCCAGCCGACGGGACACCAGCGAGCAGTACTTC
CDR3 protein: CASRRDTSEQYF

D gene: NA
J gene: TRBJ1-1
V gene: TRBV3-1/TRBV3-2
clone size: NA
CDR3 DNA: TGTGCCAGCAGCCAAGTCCTCCCGAACACTGAAGCTTTCTTT
CDR3 protein: CASSQVLPNTEAFF

D gene: TRBD1
J gene: TRBJ2-7
V gene: TRBV6-5
clone size: once
CDR3 DNA: TGTGCCAGCAGTTACGGGCAGGGGGCCGTCGAGCAGTACTTC
CDR3 protein: CASSYGQGAVEQYF

D gene: NA
J gene: TRBJ2-1
V gene: TRBV15
clone size: NA
CDR3 DNA: TGTGCCACCAGCAGAGAGGAGGAGCAGTTCTTC
CDR3 protein: CATSREEEQFF

D gene: NA
J gene: TRBJ2-7
V gene: TRBV3-1/TRBV3-2
clone size: NA
CDR3 DNA: TGTGCCAGCAGCCAAGTATTTGGGGTCCGGGAGCAGTACTTC
CDR3 protein: CASSQVFGVREQYF

D gene: NA
J gene: TRBJ1-1
V gene: TRBV5-1
clone size: NA
CDR3 DNA: TGCGCCAGCAGCCAAATGCCGGTGAACACTGAAGCTTTCTTT
CDR3 protein: CASSQMPVNTEAFF

D gene: TRBD1
J gene: TRBJ1-1
V gene: TRBV11-2
clone size: NA
CDR3 DNA: TGTGCCAGCAGCTTAAACGGACAGGGCGGCGCTGAAGCTTTCTTT
CDR3 protein: CASSLNGQGGAEAFF

D gene: TRBD2
J gene: TRBJ2-5
V gene: TRBV7-9
clone size: NA
CDR3 DNA: TGTGCCAGCAGCTTGATGGGAGGGGAGACCCAGTACTTC
CDR3 protein: CASSLMGGETQYF

D gene: TRBD1
J gene: TRBJ1-5
V gene: TRBV24-1
clone size: NA
CDR3 DNA: TGTGCCACCCGGGACAGGGGCGGGGATCAGCCCCAGCATTTT
CDR3 protein: CATRDRGGDQPQHF

D gene: TRBD1
J gene: TRBJ2-1
V gene: TRBV5-6
clone size: NA
CDR3 DNA: TGTGCCAGCAGCCGATGGCCGGGACAGGGGGCCGATGAGCAGTTCTTC
CDR3 protein: CASSRWPGQGADEQFF

D gene: NA
J gene: TRBJ1-1
V gene: TRBV10-1
clone size: NA
CDR3 DNA: TGCGCCAGCAGTGATTATCGGGGGCAAACTGAAGCTTTCTTT
CDR3 protein: CASSDYRGQTEAFF

D gene: TRBD2
J gene: TRBJ2-1
V gene: TRBV7-3
clone size: NA
CDR3 DNA: TGTGCCAGCAGCTTCGCTGCGGGGGGGAACAATGAGCAGTTCTTC
CDR3 protein: CASSFAAGGNNEQFF

D gene: NA
J gene: TRBJ1-4
V gene: TRBV27
clone size: NA
CDR3 DNA: TGTGCCAGCAGTTTATCAGGGCCCGAAAAACTGTTTTTT
CDR3 protein: CASSLSGPEKLFF

D gene: NA
J gene: TRBJ2-1
V gene: TRBV7-9
clone size: NA
CDR3 DNA: TGTGCCAGCAGCTTAACCGGGGGGCTTTCCTACAATGAGCAGTTCTTC
CDR3 protein: CASSLTGGLSYNEQFF

D gene: TRBD1
J gene: TRBJ2-7
V gene: TRBV18
clone size: NA
CDR3 DNA: TGTGCCAGCTCACCATTATTTGGGTCCGAGACAGGGGCCTACGAGCAGTACTTC
CDR3 protein: CASSPLFGSETGAYEQYF

D gene: NA
J gene: TRBJ1-1
V gene: TRBV6-1
clone size: NA
CDR3 DNA: TGTGCCAGCAGTGAATGGATGCGGGGGAACACTGAAGCTTTCTTT
CDR3 protein: CASSEWMRGNTEAFF

D gene: TRBD2
J gene: TRBJ2-4
V gene: TRBV5-6
clone size: NA
CDR3 DNA: TGTGCCAGCAGCTTGGTGTCTAGCGGACTAGCCAAAAACATTCAGTACTTC
CDR3 protein: CASSLVSSGLAKNIQYF

D gene: NA
J gene: TRBJ1-5
V gene: TRBV24-1
clone size: NA
CDR3 DNA: TGTGCCACCAAACGGAAGGTTTTGGGGTTCTCAGATCAGCCCCAGCATTTT
CDR3 protein: CATKRKVLGFSDQPQHF

D gene: TRBD1
J gene: TRBJ1-1
V gene: TRBV7-9
clone size: NA
CDR3 DNA: TGTGCCAGCAGCTCTACCAGGACAGGGTGGGGGAACACTGAAGCTTTCTTT
CDR3 protein: CASSSTRTGWGNTEAFF

D gene: NA
J gene: TRBJ1-2
V gene: TRBV7-9
clone size: once
CDR3 DNA: TGTGCCAGCACCTTTGGCAGGGAAAACTATGGCTACACCTTC
CDR3 protein: CASTFGRENYGYTF

D gene: TRBD1
J gene: TRBJ1-3
V gene: TRBV6-5
clone size: NA
CDR3 DNA: TGTGCCAGCAGTAGACGCGGACAGGGGGGAAACACCATATATTTT
CDR3 protein: CASSRRGQGGNTIYF

D gene: NA
J gene: TRBJ1-1
V gene: TRBV6-6
clone size: NA
CDR3 DNA: TGTGCCAGCAGTTACTCACAGGAGGCTGAAGCTTTCTTT
CDR3 protein: CASSYSQEAEAFF

D gene: NA
J gene: TRBJ1-6
V gene: TRBV9
clone size: NA
CDR3 DNA: TGTGCCAGCAGCGTAGGAGACAGTCAACCTTCACCCCTCCACTTT
CDR3 protein: CASSVGDSQPSPLHF

D gene: TRBD1
J gene: TRBJ2-7
V gene: TRBV7-2
clone size: NA
CDR3 DNA: TGTGCCAGCAGCTCCAGGACAGGAAACTACGAGCAGTACTTC
CDR3 protein: CASSSRTGNYEQYF

D gene: NA
J gene: TRBJ2-6
V gene: TRBV5-1
clone size: NA
CDR3 DNA: TGCGCCAGCAGACTAGGGACCTCTGGGGCCAACGTCCTGACTTTC
CDR3 protein: CASRLGTSGANVLTF

D gene: NA
J gene: TRBJ1-1
V gene: TRBV29-1
clone size: NA
CDR3 DNA: TGCAGCGTTGAAGAAGGGAACACTGAAGCTTTCTTT
CDR3 protein: CSVEEGNTEAFF

D gene: NA
J gene: TRBJ1-1
V gene: TRBV5-4
clone size: NA
CDR3 DNA: TGTGCCAGCAGCTTGGCCGCCGGGGGACCCAACACTGAAGCTTTCTTT
CDR3 protein: CASSLAAGGPNTEAFF

D gene: NA
J gene: TRBJ2-7
V gene: TRBV7-9
clone size: NA
CDR3 DNA: TGTGCCAGCAGTGGTCGCCCGAGCTCCTACGAGCAGTACTTC
CDR3 protein: CASSGRPSSYEQYF

D gene: NA
J gene: TRBJ1-1
V gene: TRBV19
clone size: once
CDR3 DNA: TGTGCCAGTAGTGCTACTAACACAGGACCCTACACTGAAGCTTTCTTT
CDR3 protein: CASSATNTGPYTEAFF

D gene: NA
J gene: TRBJ1-1
V gene: TRBV2
clone size: NA
CDR3 DNA: TGTGCCAGCAGCGGGCTGGGGGCTACTATGAACACTGAAGCTTTCTTT
CDR3 protein: CASSGLGATMNTEAFF

D gene: TRBD2
J gene: TRBJ2-7
V gene: TRBV9
clone size: NA
CDR3 DNA: TGTGCCAGCAGCGTAGACTTGCGGGGGGCCCCCTACGAGCAGTACTTC
CDR3 protein: CASSVDLRGAPYEQYF

D gene: NA
J gene: TRBJ1-5
V gene: TRBV6-5
clone size: NA
CDR3 DNA: TGTGCCAGCAGTACCGGACGGAGCAATCAGCCCCAGCATTTT
CDR3 protein: CASSTGRSNQPQHF

D gene: TRBD1
J gene: TRBJ2-3
V gene: TRBV7-3
clone size: NA
CDR3 DNA: TGTGCCAGCAGCTCGGGACAGGGGGCGCGAGATACGCAGTATTTT
CDR3 protein: CASSSGQGARDTQYF